These 10 T cell receptor beta chains originate from one sample sequenced in a study of regulatory T cells in long-lasting Graves disease. Researchers made TCR beta libraries by using iRepertoire HTBI primers and running Arm-PCR on CDR3 regions. MiXCR was run by TCRdb on the multiplex PCR reads, yielding one entry per CDR3 protein. The table has hundreds of thousands of distinct CDR3 sequences, about 16% seen once; the top ten hold 20% to 30%. Time point specified: newly diagnosed GD, antithyroid drugs for less than 3 months. Extracted RNA from PBMCs served as the source of the TCR library. The data were also submitted as part of a second study, on T cells in Graves' hyperthyroidism and ophthalmopathy.

The specimen was peripheral blood mononuclear cells (PBMCs), collected at new diagnosis, from a patient treated with antithyroid drugs. The receptors come from a woman aged 40 to 65 with Graves disease.

There are many counts of this clonotype. This sequence joins TRBV7-9 and TRBJ2-3; 8 nucleotides match TRBD2. Per germline, CDR1 SEHNR and CDR2 FQNEAQ (reference sequence). V shed 8 bases and J 6 bases; nucleotides not matched to a gene: 7. This CDR3 is 13 amino acids long. Here the CDR3 reads CASSPGGADTQYF. CDR3 nucleotides: TGTGCCAGCTCTCCCGGGGGGGCCGATACGCAGTATTTT.

This clonotype was detected many times. The rearrangement links TRBV3-1 to TRBJ1-1, with D possibly being TRBD1 (5 bases). This CDR3 spans 14 amino acids. CDR1 LGHDT and CDR2 YNNKEL come from the germline V gene (reference sequence). With 0 bases removed from V and 5 bases from J, the gap between germline ends came to 10 bases. In DNA form, the CDR3 reads TGTGCCAGCAGCCAAGATATAGGGGTGACTGAAGCTTTCTTT. Translation: CASSQDIGVTEAFF.

The V and J genes are TRBV5-1 and TRBJ1-1, with D uncertain. The CDR3 is made up of 15 amino acids. Trimming removed 3 bases at V and 5 bases at J, with 17 bases between. The germline V gene has CDR1 SGHRS and CDR2 YFSETQ. The DNA of the CDR3 is TGCGCCAGCAGCTCCAATCTAGGGTTTGATACTGAAGCTTTCTTT. Amino acid sequence: CASSSNLGFDTEAFF. The full variable domain, its missing parts supplied by reference TRBV5-1 and TRBJ1-1, is KAGVTQTPRYLIKTRGQQVTLSCSPISGHRSVSWYQQTPGQGLQFLFEYFSETQRNKGNFPGRFSGRQFSNSRSEMNVSTLELGDSALYLCASSSNLGFDTEAFFGQGTRLTVV.

The rearrangement joins TRBV28 to TRBJ2-1; weak D call: TRBD1 (6 bases). The CDR3 length is 15 residues. Trimming stripped 5 bases from V and 0 bases from J, with 11 bases between. Germline CDR1 MDHEN, CDR2 SYDVKM. Here the CDR3 reads CASSHDRSSYNEQFF. CDR3 sequence (DNA): TGTGCCAGCAGTCACGACAGGAGCTCCTACAATGAGCAGTTCTTC.

This clonotype was seen repeatedly, ten times or more. The V gene is TRBV6-1, the J gene TRBJ2-1, with D perhaps being TRBD1 or TRBD2 (7 bases each). V was trimmed by 4 bases and J by 2 bases, leaving 21 bases between them. The CDR3 has 18 residues. Germline CDR1 MNHNS, CDR2 SASEGT. The CDR3 region is CASSANPGGQGAYNEQFF. CDR3 nucleotide sequence: TGTGCCAGCAGTGCAAATCCGGGGGGTCAGGGGGCCTACAATGAGCAGTTCTTC.

This clonotype was detected ten times or more. The rearrangement links TRBV11-3 to TRBJ1-1; no clear D gene. The CDR3 spans 14 residues. Trimming left V 4 bases short and J 1 base short, with 10 bases between. The germline gives CDR1 SGHNT, CDR2 YENEEA. CDR3: CASSSLVPNTEAFF. The DNA of the CDR3 is TGTGCCAGCAGCTCCCTGGTACCGAACACTGAAGCTTTCTTT.

The table lists this clonotype with many counts. V gene TRBV24-1 combines with J gene TRBJ2-5; tentative D call: TRBD1 (6 bases). Germline CDR1 reads KGHDR; CDR2 reads SFDVKD. V lost 2 bases, J lost 5 bases, and 8 bases lay in between. This CDR3 comprises 13 residues. CDR3 nucleotide sequence: TGTGCCACCAGTGATTGGGGGCCGGAGACCCAGTACTTC. This sequence encodes CATSDWGPETQYF.

This rearrangement joins TRBV4-1 to TRBJ1-4; D remains ambiguous. The CDR3 runs 17 residues. Per germline, CDR1 MGHRA and CDR2 YSYEKL. V lost 1 base to trimming and J lost 4 bases, with 16 bases between them. The CDR3 DNA follows: TGCGCCAGCAGCCAAGGAATAGGCGCGGGGAATAATGAAAAACTGTTTTTT. Its translation is CASSQGIGAGNNEKLFF.

The CDR3 nucleotides read TGTGCCAGTAGGGAGCGGGGGGGAAGCACCGGGGAGCTGTTTTTT. Translated, it gives CASRERGGSTGELFF. This chain joins TRBV19 and TRBJ2-2; 10 nucleotides align to TRBD2. CDR1 and CDR2 from the germline V gene are LNHDA and SQIVND (reference sequence). The CDR3 consists of 15 residues. V was pared by 6 bases and J by 4 bases, with 5 bases of the junction left unmatched.

This clonotype was recorded at least ten times. This chain links TRBV3-1 with TRBJ2-5; D unclear. Germline V gene data show CDR1 as LGHDT and CDR2 as YNNKEL (reference sequence). The CDR3 runs 16 residues. Trimming took off 4 bases at V and 2 bases at J, with 17 bases between the two ends. The CDR3 coding sequence is TGTGCCAGCAGCCCCCTTCTGAGCGACTCGCAAGAGACCCAGTACTTC. It specifies CASSPLLSDSQETQYF.